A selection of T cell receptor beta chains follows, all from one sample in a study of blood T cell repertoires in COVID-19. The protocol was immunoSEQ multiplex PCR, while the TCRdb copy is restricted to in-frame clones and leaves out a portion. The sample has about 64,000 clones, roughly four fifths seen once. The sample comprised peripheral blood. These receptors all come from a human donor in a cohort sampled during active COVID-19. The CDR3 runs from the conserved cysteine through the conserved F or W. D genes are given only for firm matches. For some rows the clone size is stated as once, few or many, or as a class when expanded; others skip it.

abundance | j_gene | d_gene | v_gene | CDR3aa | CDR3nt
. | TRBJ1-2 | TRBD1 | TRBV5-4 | CASSLRGQGANYGYTF | TGTGCCAGCAGCTTGCGGGGACAGGGGGCAAACTATGGCTACACCTTC
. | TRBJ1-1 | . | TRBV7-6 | CASSLRGEADDEAFF | TGTGCCAGCAGCTTACGCGGGGAGGCTGATGATGAAGCTTTCTTT
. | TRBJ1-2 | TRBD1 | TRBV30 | CAWRGDRGSGGYTF | TGTGCCTGGAGAGGGGACAGGGGTTCCGGCGGCTACACCTTC
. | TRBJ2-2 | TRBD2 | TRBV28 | CASGTSGNTGELFF | TGTGCCAGCGGGACTAGCGGGAACACCGGGGAGCTGTTTTTT
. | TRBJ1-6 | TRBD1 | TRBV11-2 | CASSNPWTGGNSPLHF | TGTGCCAGCAGCAACCCTTGGACAGGTGGAAATTCACCCCTCCACTTT
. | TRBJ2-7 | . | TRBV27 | CASSLSGVPYEQYF | TGTGCCAGCAGTTTATCAGGGGTCCCCTACGAGCAGTACTTC
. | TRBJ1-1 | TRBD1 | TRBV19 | CASSPRTGRTEAFF | TGTGCCAGTAGTCCTCGGACAGGGCGTACTGAAGCTTTCTTT
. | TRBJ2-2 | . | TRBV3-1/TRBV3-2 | CASSHRGNGELFF | TGTGCCAGCAGCCATAGGGGGAACGGGGAGCTGTTTTTT
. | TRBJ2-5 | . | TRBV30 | CAWRAGWAGLETQYF | TGTGCCTGGAGGGCGGGTTGGGCAGGCCTAGAGACCCAGTACTTC
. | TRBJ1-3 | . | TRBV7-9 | CASIGRAGNTIYF | TGTGCCAGCATCGGGAGGGCGGGAAACACCATATATTTT
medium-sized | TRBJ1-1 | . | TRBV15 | CATSRSRQVNTEAFF | TGTGCCACCAGCCGATCGAGACAGGTAAACACTGAAGCTTTCTTT
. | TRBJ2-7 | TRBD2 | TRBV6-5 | CASSYSRGGDYEQYF | TGTGCCAGCAGTTACTCCCGGGGGGGGGACTACGAGCAGTACTTC
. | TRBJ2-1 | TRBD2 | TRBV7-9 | CASSLWEGEQFF | TGTGCCAGCAGCCTCTGGGAGGGGGAGCAGTTCTTC
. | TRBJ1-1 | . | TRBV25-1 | CASSELGVVRDTEAFF | TGTGCCAGCAGTGAATTGGGAGTCGTACGAGACACTGAAGCTTTCTTT
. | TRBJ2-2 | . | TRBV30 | CAWSPGNGELFF | TGTGCCTGGAGTCCCGGGAACGGGGAGCTGTTTTTT
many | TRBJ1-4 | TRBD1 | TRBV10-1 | CASSRDSPNEKLFF | TGCGCCAGCAGTCGGGACAGCCCTAATGAAAAACTGTTTTTT
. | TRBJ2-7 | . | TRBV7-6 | CASSRLVGANYEQYF | TGTGCCAGCAGCCGACTCGTGGGGGCGAACTACGAGCAGTACTTC
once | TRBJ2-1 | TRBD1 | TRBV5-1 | CASSSAGTGVNEQFF | TGCGCCAGCAGCTCTGCCGGGACAGGGGTAAATGAGCAGTTCTTC
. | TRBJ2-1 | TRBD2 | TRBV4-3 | CASSQGLAGGPSYNEQFF | TGCGCCAGCAGCCAAGGACTAGCGGGAGGGCCCTCCTACAATGAGCAGTTCTTC
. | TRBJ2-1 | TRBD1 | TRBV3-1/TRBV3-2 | CASSQGPDRGFEQFF | TGTGCCAGCAGCCAAGGGCCGGACAGGGGATTTGAGCAGTTCTTC
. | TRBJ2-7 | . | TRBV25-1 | CASSDQGSDEQYF | TGTGCCAGCAGTGATCAGGGTAGTGACGAGCAGTACTTC
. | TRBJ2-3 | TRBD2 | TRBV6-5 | CASTQGGSLKDTQYF | TGTGCCAGCACTCAAGGCGGGAGTCTCAAAGATACGCAGTATTTT
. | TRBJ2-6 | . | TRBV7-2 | CASANSGANVLTF | TGTGCCAGCGCGAACTCTGGGGCCAACGTCCTGACTTTC
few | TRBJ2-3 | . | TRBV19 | CASSIDPNSADTQYF | TGTGCCAGTAGTATAGATCCCAACAGTGCCGATACGCAGTATTTT
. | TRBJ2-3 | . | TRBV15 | CATQLGTDTQYF | TGTGCCACCCAACTAGGCACAGATACGCAGTATTTT
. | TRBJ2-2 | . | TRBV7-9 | CASSLTVPSGELFF | TGTGCCAGCAGCTTGACTGTCCCATCCGGGGAGCTGTTTTTT
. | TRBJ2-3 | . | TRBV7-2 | CASSLVGTADTQYF | TGTGCCAGCAGCTTAGTGGGGACTGCAGATACGCAGTATTTT
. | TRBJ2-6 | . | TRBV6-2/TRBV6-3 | CASSYRSWGLSSGANVLTF | TGTGCCAGCAGTTACCGAAGTTGGGGGCTGAGCTCTGGGGCCAACGTCCTGACTTTC
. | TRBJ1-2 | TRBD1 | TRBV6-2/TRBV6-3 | CASSYRDRDGYTF | TGTGCCAGCAGTTACAGGGACAGGGACGGCTACACCTTC
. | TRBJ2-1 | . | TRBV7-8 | CASRPLALVRNEQFF | TGTGCCAGCAGACCACTAGCCCTGGTTAGGAATGAGCAGTTCTTC
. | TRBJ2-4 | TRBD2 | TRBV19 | CASSIGSGTKNIQYF | TGTGCCAGTAGTATAGGGAGCGGGACCAAAAACATTCAGTACTTC
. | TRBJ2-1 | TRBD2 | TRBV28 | CASSFPLSGTSGGSSYNEQFF | TGTGCCAGCAGTTTCCCTCTTTCCGGGACTAGCGGGGGGAGCTCCTACAATGAGCAGTTCTTC
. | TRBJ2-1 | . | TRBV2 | CASSPGRSKGEQFF | TGTGCCAGCAGCCCCGGGAGATCGAAGGGTGAGCAGTTCTTC
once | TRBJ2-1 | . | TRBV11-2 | CASSFVTRAEQFF | TGTGCCAGCAGCTTTGTTACGCGTGCCGAGCAGTTCTTC
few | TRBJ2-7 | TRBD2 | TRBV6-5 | CASSPGGGFHEQYF | TGTGCCAGCAGTCCCGGCGGGGGTTTCCACGAGCAGTACTTC
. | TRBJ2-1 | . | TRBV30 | CAWSLQGNEQFF | TGTGCCTGGAGCCTCCAGGGCAATGAGCAGTTCTTC
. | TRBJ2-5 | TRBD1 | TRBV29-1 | CSVEPGQGARTQYF | TGCAGCGTTGAACCGGGACAGGGGGCCCGGACCCAGTACTTC
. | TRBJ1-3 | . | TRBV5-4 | CASSFTGGAGNTIYF | TGTGCCAGCAGCTTCACAGGTGGAGCTGGAAACACCATATATTTT
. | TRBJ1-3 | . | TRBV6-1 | CASSEQTFSGNTIYF | TGTGCCAGCAGTGAACAGACTTTCTCTGGAAACACCATATATTTT
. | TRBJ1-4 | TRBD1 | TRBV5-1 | CASSGGTGVTNEKLFF | TGCGCCAGCAGCGGGGGGACAGGGGTAACGAATGAAAAACTGTTTTTT
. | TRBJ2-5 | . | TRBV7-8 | CASSPRRETQYF | TGTGCCAGCAGCCCTAGGCGGGAGACCCAGTACTTC
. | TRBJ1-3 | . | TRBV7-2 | CASSFRAAGNTIYF | TGTGCCAGCAGCTTCAGGGCCGCCGGAAACACCATATATTTT
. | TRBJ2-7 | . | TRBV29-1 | CSALVGLHYEQYF | TGCAGCGCGCTAGTAGGACTCCACTACGAGCAGTACTTC
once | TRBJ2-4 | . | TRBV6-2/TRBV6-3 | CASSSRVTAKNIQYF | TGTGCCAGCAGTTCCAGGGTTACAGCCAAAAACATTCAGTACTTC
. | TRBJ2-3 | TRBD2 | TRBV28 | CASSYPEVAGEVFLGDTQYF | TGTGCCAGCAGTTACCCCGAGGTAGCGGGAGAAGTCTTCTTAGGAGATACGCAGTATTTT
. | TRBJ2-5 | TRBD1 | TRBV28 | CASRQPGQGARSQYF | TGTGCCAGCAGACAACCGGGACAGGGGGCTCGGTCCCAGTACTTC
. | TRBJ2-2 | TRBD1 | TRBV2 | CASSADRGGTGELFF | TGTGCCAGCAGTGCAGACAGGGGGGGCACCGGGGAGCTGTTTTTT
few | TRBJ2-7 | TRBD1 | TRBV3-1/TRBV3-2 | CASSQAPTGGARSQQYF | TGTGCCAGCAGCCAAGCCCCAACAGGGGGTGCCCGCAGCCAGCAGTACTTC
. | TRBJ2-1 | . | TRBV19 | CASSSSYLSEQFF | TGTGCCAGTAGTTCCTCTTACCTGAGTGAGCAGTTCTTC
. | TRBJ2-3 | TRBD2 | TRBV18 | CASSLGRGFRTDTQYF | TGTGCCAGCTCCCTCGGGAGGGGGTTTCGCACAGATACGCAGTATTTT
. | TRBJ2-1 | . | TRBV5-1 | CASELTSSYNEQFF | TGCGCCAGCGAGCTGACTAGCTCCTACAATGAGCAGTTCTTC
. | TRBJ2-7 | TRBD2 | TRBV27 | CASSPGNLAEPPGNEQYF | TGTGCCAGCAGTCCAGGGAACCTAGCGGAACCGCCCGGTAACGAGCAGTACTTC